The T cell receptor beta chain under discussion was sequenced for a study of T cell repertoires in cytomegalovirus infection. Study background: Public TCR beta signature analysis indicated the presence of both CMV infection and matching HLA type.

Study results and limitations: The ex vivo response was dominated by HLA-C-restricted CMV-specific TCR beta clonotypes.

In this sample, this clonotype turned up many times. The antigen is undetermined. Using its own MiXCR run on the reads, TCRdb lists one record per CDR3 protein. The repertoire consists of 90,000 to 130,000 distinct CDR3 sequences, with over 9.5% occurring once and the leading ten covering 31%. Germline trimming cut 8 bases from V and 7 bases from J; bases unmatched to any gene: 3. The CDR3 consists of 13 residues. Germline-derived CDR1 and CDR2 are SGHTA and FQGNSA. The J gene is TRBJ1-6, the V gene TRBV7-2, with 9 bases matching TRBD1. The source is a human donor in good health (CMV status not recorded). Some clones in this sample may be carry-over from other donors' samples. The sequenced material came from PBMCs, sequenced either directly or after in vitro stimulation (not recorded which). CDR3 DNA: TGTGCCAGCGGGACAGGGTACAATTCACCCCTCCACTTT. This sequence encodes CASGTGYNSPLHF.